A single sample gave rise to the 8 T cell receptor beta chains below, sequenced in a study of OX40 agonist ivuxolimab in advanced cancers. TCRdb's table, derived via immunoSEQ multiplex PCR, lists solely in-frame clones and lacks some. The table shows more than 65,000 clones, with roughly 88% occurring only once. This material consisted of CD4+ or CD8+ T cells sorted from blood, taken in a trial of the OX40 agonist ivuxolimab. Receptor source: an adult with an advanced solid tumor such as melanoma, head and neck, liver or kidney cancer.

The chain carries TRBV5-1 and TRBJ1-5; D ambiguous. V lost 3 bases and J 4 bases, leaving 14 bases between the germline ends. CDR3 length: 15 amino acids. The germline V gene has CDR1 SGHRS and CDR2 YFSETQ. CDR3 DNA: TGCGCCAGCAGCTCAGGACGGCCTGGGAATCAGCCCCAGCATTTT. Translating it yields CASSSGRPGNQPQHF.

The chain is built from TRBV5-1 and TRBJ2-5; possibly TRBD1 for D (6 bases). V was pared by 6 bases and J by 3 bases, with 9 bases between. Looked up from germline, CDR1 is SGHRS and CDR2 is YFSETQ. This CDR3 is built from 12 residues. In DNA form, the CDR3 reads TGCGCCAGCACCGAGGGGGAAGAGACCCAGTACTTC. This codes for CASTEGEETQYF. Full variable domain (outside the CDR3, taken from reference TRBV5-1 and TRBJ2-5): KAGVTQTPRYLIKTRGQQVTLSCSPISGHRSVSWYQQTPGQGLQFLFEYFSETQRNKGNFPGRFSGRQFSNSRSEMNVSTLELGDSALYLCASTEGEETQYFGPGTRLLVL.

This chain joins TRBV10-1 and TRBJ2-1; D might be TRBD2 (5 bases). V lost 6 bases and J 6 bases, leaving 18 bases between the germline ends. The germline gives CDR1 WNHNN, CDR2 SYGVQD (reference sequence). The CDR3 runs to 15 residues. The CDR3 sequence is CASSPEGTVFNEQFF. CDR3 DNA sequence: TGCGCCAGCAGCCCCGAGGGAACAGTTTTCAATGAGCAGTTCTTC.

This clone was observed once. The chain recombines TRBV7-9 with TRBJ1-2, with D maybe TRBD1 (6 bases). This CDR3 has 13 amino acids. Germline V lookup: CDR1 SEHNR, CDR2 FQNEAQ (reference sequence). V shed 6 bases and J shed 3 bases, with 11 bases lying between them. The CDR3 coding sequence is TGTGCCAGCAGTCAAACAGGGTACTATGGCTACACCTTC. Its translation: CASSQTGYYGYTF.

J is TRBJ2-3 and V is TRBV4-1; a weak D match, TRBD1 (6 bases). With 0 bases removed from V and 4 bases from J, the gap between germline ends came to 11 bases. Germline CDR1 and CDR2: MGHRA and YSYEKL. This CDR3 region has 15 residues. CDR3 nucleotides: TGCGCCAGCAGCCAAGATCTCCCAGGGGCAGATACGCAGTATTTT. Translation: CASSQDLPGADTQYF.

The gene calls are TRBV6-5 and TRBJ1-5; 7 bases map to TRBD1. The germline gives CDR1 MNHEY, CDR2 SVGAGI. The CDR3 spans 15 residues. J was trimmed by 5 bases and V by 6 bases; bases with no gene match: 10. In DNA, the CDR3 is TGTGCCAGCAGAAGCGGACAGGTTATCGATCAGCCCCAGCATTTT. Translation gives CASRSGQVIDQPQHF.

This clone was seen once. This chain joins TRBV11-2 and TRBJ2-3, with D unresolved. The CDR3 spans 11 residues. V was cut by 4 bases and J by 4 bases, with 3 bases left in between. The germline V gene has CDR1 SGHAT and CDR2 FQNNGV. The DNA of the CDR3 is TGTGCCAGCAGCTCCGCAGATACGCAGTATTTT. As protein: CASSSADTQYF.

V gene TRBV14 combines with J gene TRBJ1-5; possibly TRBD1 for D (6 bases). V was shortened by 4 bases and J by 5 bases, with 9 bases between the two germline ends. The CDR3 has 13 residues. Germline V lookup: CDR1 SGHDN, CDR2 FVKESK. The CDR3 protein is CASSRDTHQPQHF. CDR3 nucleotides: TGTGCCAGCAGCCGGGACACCCATCAGCCCCAGCATTTT.